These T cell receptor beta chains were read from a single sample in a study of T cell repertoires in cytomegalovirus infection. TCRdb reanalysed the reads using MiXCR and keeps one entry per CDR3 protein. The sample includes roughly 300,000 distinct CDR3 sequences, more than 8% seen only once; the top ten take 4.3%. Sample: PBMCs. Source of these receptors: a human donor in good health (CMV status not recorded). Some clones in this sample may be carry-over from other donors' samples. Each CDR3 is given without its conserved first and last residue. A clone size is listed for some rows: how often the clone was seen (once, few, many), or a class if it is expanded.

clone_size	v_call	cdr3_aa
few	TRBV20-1	SARDGRGIYEQY
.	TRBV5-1	ASSLALGTGELF
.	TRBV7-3	ASSLTRDSRPYEQY
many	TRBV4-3	ASSQVSTGAKGETQY
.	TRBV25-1	ASSARGLGTEAF
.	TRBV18	ASSPTPETYEQY
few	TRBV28	ASTGGAPRLY
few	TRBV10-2	ASTLSNRGSQEAF
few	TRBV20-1	SARGGQGDHGYT
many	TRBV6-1	ASSDDSGSRDTQY
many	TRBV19	ASRLAEVSYNEQF
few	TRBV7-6	ASSLNVRGSSYNEQF
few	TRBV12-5	ASGLVLAGDTETQY
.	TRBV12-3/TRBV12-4	ASSRNRYNSPLH
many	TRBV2	ASRNNEQF
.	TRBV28	ASSSPGLGSNEQF
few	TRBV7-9	ASSRGRGLPYGYT
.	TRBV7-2	ASSLQGIGNTIY